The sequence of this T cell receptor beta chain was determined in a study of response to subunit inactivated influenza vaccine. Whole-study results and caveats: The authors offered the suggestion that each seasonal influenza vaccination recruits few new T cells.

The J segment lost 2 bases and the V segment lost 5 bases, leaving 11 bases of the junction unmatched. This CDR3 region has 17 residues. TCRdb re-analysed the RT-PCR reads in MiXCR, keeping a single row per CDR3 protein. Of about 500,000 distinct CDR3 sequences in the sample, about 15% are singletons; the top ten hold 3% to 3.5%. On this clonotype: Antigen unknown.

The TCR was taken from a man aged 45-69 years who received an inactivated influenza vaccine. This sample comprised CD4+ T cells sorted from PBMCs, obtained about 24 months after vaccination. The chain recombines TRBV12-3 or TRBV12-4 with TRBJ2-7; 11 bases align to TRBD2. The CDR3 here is CASSPRLLAGAPYEQYF. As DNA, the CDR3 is TGTGCCAGCAGTCCACGACTACTAGCGGGGGCCCCCTACGAGCAGTACTTC.